The 32 T cell receptor beta chains presented below share a single source sample, sequenced in a study of control samples from healthy donors and cancer patients. Assay: immunoSEQ multiplex PCR; the TCRdb copy retains only in-frame clones and omits some. Of about 130,000 clones listed, over 80% are singletons. Sample: PBMCs. Source of these receptors: a man older than 75 with head and neck cancer.

This chain uses TRBV9 with TRBJ1-4; a weak D match, TRBD1 (5 bases). The CDR3 consists of 15 residues. Trimming left V 0 bases short and J 5 bases short, with 11 bases between. Germline CDR1 and CDR2: SGDLS and YYNGEE. Here the CDR3 DNA reads TGTGCCAGCAGCGTAGGGCAGGGTCGGAATGAAAAACTGTTTTTT. Translated: CASSVGQGRNEKLFF.

The V call is TRBV9, the J call TRBJ2-2; tentatively, D is TRBD2 (6 bases). Trimming removed 3 bases from V and 0 bases from J, with 12 bases in between. The CDR3 covers 16 residues. Germline CDR1 reads SGDLS; CDR2 reads YYNGEE. DNA of the CDR3: TGTGCCAGCAGCGCGCGCGGGGCCACGAACACCGGGGAGCTGTTTTTT. It specifies CASSARGATNTGELFF.

This chain uses TRBV5-1 with TRBJ2-5, with 7 bases lining up with TRBD1. This CDR3 region has 14 residues. Germline loops: CDR1 SGHRS, CDR2 YFSETQ. The trim removed 4 bases at V and 3 bases at J, leaving 6 bases unmatched. CDR3 in amino acids: CASSAGTAEETQYF. For the CDR3, the DNA is TGCGCCAGCAGCGCTGGGACAGCAGAAGAGACCCAGTACTTC. The full variable domain, with the rest looked up from reference TRBV5-1 and TRBJ2-5, is KAGVTQTPRYLIKTRGQQVTLSCSPISGHRSVSWYQQTPGQGLQFLFEYFSETQRNKGNFPGRFSGRQFSNSRSEMNVSTLELGDSALYLCASSAGTAEETQYFGPGTRLLVL.

This clone was observed a single time. This sequence joins TRBV12-3 or TRBV12-4 and TRBJ1-1; D uncertain. The CDR3 is made up of 13 amino acids. V was cut by 3 bases and J by 4 bases, with 9 bases left in between. The CDR3 DNA sequence: TGTGCCAGCAGTTTTGGGTTGGCCACTGAAGCTTTCTTT. Amino acid sequence: CASSFGLATEAFF.

The rearrangement joins TRBV11-2 to TRBJ2-7; D may correspond to TRBD1 or TRBD2 (5 bases each). Trimming shortened V by 1 base and J by 0 bases, and 10 bases separated the two germline ends. There are 15 residues in the CDR3. The V gene's germline CDR1 is SGHAT and CDR2 FQNNGV. This chain's CDR3 is CASSLGAGGSYEQYF. The CDR3 region has the DNA TGTGCCAGCAGCTTAGGAGCTGGGGGCTCCTACGAGCAGTACTTC.

This clone was found once. V gene TRBV11-2 combines with J gene TRBJ2-3; D gene ambiguous. Germline CDR1 is SGHAT and CDR2 is FQNNGV. With 4 bases removed from V and 0 bases from J, the gap between germline ends came to 14 bases. The CDR3 sequence is 16 residues long. Written as DNA, the CDR3 is TGTGCCAGCAGCTCCAAAACGGACCCAAGCACAGATACGCAGTATTTT. The encoded protein is CASSSKTDPSTDTQYF.

The chain joins TRBV5-4 to TRBJ1-6; D may be TRBD1 (5 bases). The CDR3 has 17 amino acids. CDR1 and CDR2 (germline): SGHNT, YYREEE (reference sequence). V shed 3 bases and J shed 4 bases, with 17 bases lying between them. CDR3 residues: CASSSSSTDLYNSPLHF. The CDR3 nucleotides read TGTGCCAGCAGCTCTTCCTCGACAGACTTATATAATTCACCCCTCCACTTT.

The rearrangement joins TRBV5-5 to TRBJ1-5; 7 nucleotides align to TRBD1. CDR1 is SGHKS, CDR2 YYEKEE, per germline (reference sequence). The CDR3 is 15 residues long. Trimming at V came to 2 bases and at J to 5 bases, leaving 7 bases not matched to a gene. The CDR3 DNA reads TGTGCCAGCAGCTTAGCAGGGGGAAGGTATCAGCCCCAGCATTTT. Translation: CASSLAGGRYQPQHF.

The rearrangement links TRBV14 to TRBJ2-1; D unclear. The germline V and J ends were trimmed by 3 bases and 0 bases, with 6 bases remaining between them. This CDR3 has 14 amino acids. CDR1 and CDR2 (germline): SGHDN, FVKESK. The CDR3 nucleotides are TGTGCCAGCAGCCATTCTTACTCCTACAATGAGCAGTTCTTC. The encoded protein is CASSHSYSYNEQFF. Combining the CDR3 with reference TRBV14 and TRBJ2-1 gives the whole variable domain EAGVTQFPSHSVIEKGQTVTLRCDPISGHDNLYWYRRVMGKEIKFLLHFVKESKQDESGMPNNRFLAERTGGTYSTLKVQPAELEDSGVYFCASSHSYSYNEQFFGPGTRLTVL.

The chain recombines TRBV21-1 with TRBJ1-5; the table's TRBD1 call for D was not verified on the DNA. TRBV21-1 is a recognized pseudogene. The CDR3 totals 15 residues. The CDR3 nucleotides are TGTGCCAGCAGCAGTACAGGGAAAAGCAATCAGCCCCAGCATTTT. This gives the protein CASSSTGKSNQPQHF.

The chain joins TRBV10-2 to TRBJ1-4, with 7 bases that match TRBD1. The CDR3 is made up of 14 amino acids. CDR1 is WSHSY and CDR2 is SAAADI in the germline V gene. The V and J ends lost 5 bases and 7 bases, in that order; junction bases with no gene match: 7. The CDR3 spells CASSIEGASEKLFF. DNA for the CDR3: TGCGCCAGCAGTATTGAGGGGGCGAGTGAAAAACTGTTTTTT.

The chain links TRBV5-1 to TRBJ2-2; D is unclear. Germline assignment: CDR1 SGHRS and CDR2 YFSETQ. Trimming shortened V by 4 bases and J by 5 bases, and 9 bases separated the two germline ends. The CDR3 runs 13 residues. Written as DNA, the CDR3 is TGCGCCAGCAGCGTACTTGATACCGGGGAGCTGTTTTTT. This gives the protein CASSVLDTGELFF. Looking up the rest from reference TRBV5-1 and TRBJ2-2 gives the full variable domain: KAGVTQTPRYLIKTRGQQVTLSCSPISGHRSVSWYQQTPGQGLQFLFEYFSETQRNKGNFPGRFSGRQFSNSRSEMNVSTLELGDSALYLCASSVLDTGELFFGEGSRLTVL.

This CDR3 is CAISESFKDYGYTF. The CDR3 DNA reads as TGTGCCATCAGTGAGTCGTTCAAAGACTATGGCTACACCTTC. V usage is TRBV10-3 and J usage is TRBJ1-2, with D unclear. CDR3 length: 14 amino acids. Trimming stripped 0 bases from V and 3 bases from J, with 8 bases between. CDR1 and CDR2 from the germline V gene are ENHRY and SYGVKD.

This chain connects TRBV6-4 to TRBJ2-2, with TRBD2 matching over 7 bases. The CDR3 length is 15 residues. V lost 6 bases and J lost 6; bases outside the gene matches: 10. Germline V CDR1 and CDR2: MRHNA, SNTAGT. The CDR3 DNA reads TGTGCCAGCAGCTACTCGACTAGCCTGGCCGGGGAGCTGTTTTTT. Translating it yields CASSYSTSLAGELFF.

In its sample, this clone was seen once. The rearrangement links TRBV27 to TRBJ2-4; 9 bases are shared with TRBD1. Germline V gives CDR1 MNHEY, CDR2 SMNVEV (reference sequence). V gave up 8 bases and J gave up 1 base; unmatched junction bases: 9. The CDR3 totals 16 residues. As DNA, the CDR3 is TGTGCCAGCCACCCGGGACAGGGTGTTGCCAAAAACATTCAGTACTTC. Its protein is CASHPGQGVAKNIQYF.

The chain recombines TRBV7-9 with TRBJ2-2; D unresolved. CDR3 length: 12 amino acids. Trimming removed 10 bases at V and 3 bases at J, with 9 bases between. Germline values: CDR1 SEHNR, CDR2 FQNEAQ (reference sequence). CDR3 residues: CATDGYTGELFF. DNA of the CDR3: TGTGCCACGGATGGTTACACCGGGGAGCTGTTTTTT.

The chain recombines TRBV5-6 with TRBJ1-1, with 8 bases matching TRBD1. The junction had 6 bases not matched to a gene; V was cut back by 4 bases and J by 4 bases. Looked up from germline, CDR1 is SGHDT and CDR2 is YYEEEE. The CDR3 is made up of 14 amino acids. Written as DNA, the CDR3 is TGTGCCAGCAGCATACTACAGGGGGTCACTGAAGCTTTCTTT. This codes for CASSILQGVTEAFF.

The rearrangement uses TRBV5-4 and TRBJ2-1; tentatively, D is TRBD1 (6 bases). The CDR3 covers 14 residues. Germline CDR1 is SGHNT and CDR2 is YYREEE (reference sequence). The V and J ends lost 0 bases and 7 bases respectively, with 11 bases between them. DNA for the CDR3: TGTGCCAGCAGCTTGGCAGGGGTCGGGAATGAGCAGTTCTTC. Translation: CASSLAGVGNEQFF.

The chain uses TRBV4-3 and TRBJ2-7; D perhaps matches TRBD2 (6 bases). Germline loops: CDR1 LGHNA, CDR2 YSLEER. V lost 3 bases, J lost 4 bases, and 10 bases lay in between. This CDR3 contains 13 residues. The CDR3 region is CASSHLGGYEQYF. Written as DNA, the CDR3 is TGCGCCAGCAGCCATCTCGGGGGTTACGAGCAGTACTTC.

This clone was seen only a few times. The chain joins TRBV21-1 to TRBJ2-7; whether TRBD1, the table's D call, matches the DNA was not checked. TRBV21-1 is a listed pseudogene. CDR3 size: 18 residues. The CDR3 sequence: CASSVPYPEDRGSYEQYF. Here the CDR3 DNA reads TGTGCCAGCAGCGTACCCTACCCGGAGGACAGGGGCTCCTACGAGCAGTACTTC.

The DNA of the CDR3 is TGTGCCAGCGGGGGAGAGACCCAGTACTTC. Amino acids: CASGGETQYF. V and J are TRBV19 and TRBJ2-5; D may be TRBD2 (6 bases). The CDR3 has 10 residues. Germline CDR1 is LNHDA and CDR2 is SQIVND (reference sequence). V was trimmed by 9 bases and J by 4 bases, leaving 6 bases between them.

The chain joins TRBV4-3 to TRBJ2-2; no reliable D call. Trimming removed 2 bases at V and 0 bases at J, with 16 bases between. Germline V gene sequence: CDR1 LGHNA, CDR2 YSLEER. The CDR3 spans 18 residues. CDR3 DNA sequence: TGCGCCAGCAGCCAAATGTTTATTGCATCAGCGAACACCGGGGAGCTGTTTTTT. Amino acids: CASSQMFIASANTGELFF.

This chain joins TRBV10-2 and TRBJ2-7; 8 nucleotides align to TRBD1. Trimming removed 0 bases from V and 3 bases from J; junction bases left unmatched: 4. This CDR3 comprises 15 residues. Per germline, CDR1 WSHSY and CDR2 SAAADI. The CDR3 sequence is CASSESFTGGYEQYF. CDR3 coding DNA: TGCGCCAGCAGTGAGTCTTTCACAGGGGGCTACGAGCAGTACTTC.

The CDR3 loop reads CASSQWTGTGELFF. As DNA, the CDR3 is TGTGCCAGCAGCCAGTGGACGGGCACCGGGGAGCTGTTTTTT. This sequence joins TRBV7-2 and TRBJ2-2; D ambiguous. Germline V gene lookup returns CDR1 SGHTA and CDR2 FQGNSA. V lost 5 bases and J 4 bases, leaving 11 bases between the germline ends. The CDR3 contains 14 residues.

The chain carries TRBV7-9 and TRBJ2-2; D is possibly TRBD1 (6 bases). CDR1 and CDR2 from the germline V gene are SEHNR and FQNEAQ (reference sequence). The V gene lost 5 bases and the J gene lost 3 bases, with 13 bases spanning the gap. There are 15 residues in the CDR3. The CDR3 coding sequence is TGTGCCAGCAGCACGGCGACAGGACACACCGGGGAGCTGTTTTTT. This sequence encodes CASSTATGHTGELFF.

The rearrangement links TRBV7-9 to TRBJ2-3; D is perhaps TRBD2 (6 bases). There are 15 residues in the CDR3. Germline V gene data show CDR1 as SEHNR and CDR2 as FQNEAQ (reference sequence). The V and J ends lost 6 bases and 2 bases respectively, with 15 bases between them. The CDR3 DNA reads TGTGCCAGCAGACTGAGCGGGCCTCACACAGATACGCAGTATTTT. Protein sequence: CASRLSGPHTDTQYF.

J is TRBJ2-7 and V is TRBV5-1; D could derive from TRBD1 or TRBD2 (5 bases each). This CDR3 region has 17 residues. Per the germline V gene, CDR1 is SGHRS and CDR2 is YFSETQ. Trimming pared 0 bases from V and 3 bases from J, leaving 19 bases between. CDR3 bases: TGCGCCAGCAGCTTGGCCCGGGACCCATACCTGAGCTACGAGCAGTACTTC. Translation gives CASSLARDPYLSYEQYF. Supplemented by reference TRBV5-1 and TRBJ2-7, the full variable domain reads KAGVTQTPRYLIKTRGQQVTLSCSPISGHRSVSWYQQTPGQGLQFLFEYFSETQRNKGNFPGRFSGRQFSNSRSEMNVSTLELGDSALYLCASSLARDPYLSYEQYFGPGTRLTVT.

This clone was observed a few times. The genes are TRBV7-2 and TRBJ2-7; no clear D gene. V was clipped by 1 base and J by 7 bases, with 14 bases between them. The CDR3 consists of 14 residues. Germline lookup yields CDR1 SGHTA and CDR2 FQGNSA. CDR3: CASSLVSDFLEQYF. CDR3 DNA sequence: TGTGCCAGCAGCTTAGTCTCGGATTTTCTGGAGCAGTACTTC.

The chain is built from TRBV6-4 and TRBJ1-2; D may be TRBD1 (6 bases). Per the germline V gene, CDR1 is MRHNA and CDR2 is SNTAGT. Trimming stripped 1 base from V and 3 bases from J, with 15 bases between. CDR3 size: 16 residues. CDR3 DNA: TGTGCCAGCAGTGACTATCAGGGGAAGGGTTACTATGGCTACACCTTC. It yields the protein CASSDYQGKGYYGYTF.

V gene TRBV7-7 combines with J gene TRBJ2-3; 8 nucleotides match TRBD1. Germline V lookup: CDR1 SSHAT, CDR2 FNYEAQ (reference sequence). There are 17 residues in the CDR3. After removal of 1 base from V and 7 bases from J, the junction contained 13 bases not matched to a gene. The CDR3 region is CASSLEGGQVAPHTQYF. CDR3 bases: TGTGCCAGCAGCTTAGAGGGGGGACAGGTTGCCCCCCATACGCAGTATTTT.

The genes are TRBV4-1 and TRBJ1-5; no clear D gene. The V gene lost 4 bases and the J gene lost 3 bases, with 10 bases spanning the gap. Per germline, CDR1 MGHRA and CDR2 YSYEKL. The CDR3 covers 14 residues. In DNA form, the CDR3 reads TGCGCCAGCAGCCGCGACGTATCCAATCAGCCCCAGCATTTT. Translation gives CASSRDVSNQPQHF.

The chain is built from TRBV4-2 and TRBJ2-5; 9 nucleotides match TRBD2. CDR3 length: 16 residues. The ends lost 1 base at V and 2 bases at J; junction bases unmatched: 5. Germline-derived CDR1 and CDR2 are LGHNA and YNFKEQ. The CDR3 region has the DNA TGTGCCAGCAGCCAAGGAGGGGCGGGGGGGCAAGAGACCCAGTACTTC. Translated, it gives CASSQGGAGGQETQYF.